The 14 T cell receptor beta chains below come from one sample, sequenced in a study of blood T cell repertoires in COVID-19 (dated by TCRdb to 2018 to 2021). Libraries were made using the immunoSEQ multiplex PCR assay. In its TCRdb copy, this immuneACCESS table keeps in-frame sequences only and misses some clones. Where compared with another copy, unresolved V genes explain less than half of these, and the others have no known cause. The sample records 120,000 to 150,000 clones, approximately 84% of which are singletons. Jointly, the top ten make up around 7.8% of the sample. The source material was peripheral blood. These receptors were collected from a human donor in a cohort sampled during active COVID-19.

CDR3 protein: CASSLGGSSGANVLTF. The CDR3 DNA follows: TGTGCCAGCAGCTTAGGCGGTTCCTCTGGGGCCAACGTCCTGACTTTC. The V gene is TRBV7-9, the J gene TRBJ2-6; D remains unclear. Germline V gene sequence: CDR1 SEHNR, CDR2 FQNEAQ (reference sequence). The CDR3 sequence is 16 residues long. Trimming pared 1 base from V and 0 bases from J, leaving 7 bases between.

The V call is TRBV10-3, the J call TRBJ1-1; no definite D call. The CDR3 contains 13 residues. V was clipped by 6 bases and J by 3 bases, with 11 bases between them. Germline assignment: CDR1 ENHRY and CDR2 SYGVKD. Here the CDR3 reads CAIRRVGDTEAFF. The CDR3 DNA reads as TGTGCCATCAGGAGGGTCGGGGACACTGAAGCTTTCTTT.

This chain uses TRBV27 with TRBJ1-2; 9 nucleotides line up with TRBD1. Germline values: CDR1 MNHEY, CDR2 SMNVEV (reference sequence). The J segment lost 8 bases and the V segment lost 5 bases, leaving 12 bases of the junction unmatched. This CDR3 spans 15 amino acids. The CDR3 nucleotides read TGTGCCAGCAGTAGAGAAACTGCCGGGACAGGGGGCTACACCTTC. Translating it yields CASSRETAGTGGYTF.

This clone was seen a handful of times. The genes are TRBV13 and TRBJ2-2; a weak D match, TRBD1 (6 bases). Germline V gives CDR1 PRHDT, CDR2 FYEKMQ (reference sequence). The V and J ends lost 3 bases and 2 bases respectively, with 13 bases between them. CDR3 length: 16 residues. Written as DNA, the CDR3 is TGTGCCAGCAGCTTCGCACAGGGATTTAACACCGGGGAGCTGTTTTTT. It specifies CASSFAQGFNTGELFF.

A note on this clone: Its ends do not fully match the called genes, so a read error is possible. The rearrangement joins TRBV5-1 to TRBJ1-1; 8 bases line up with TRBD1. CDR1 and CDR2 (germline): SGHRS, YFSETQ. This CDR3 has 15 amino acids. DNA of the CDR3: TGCGCCAGCAGCATTGCGGACAGGGTGAACTCTGAAGCTTTCTTT. Translating gives CASSIADRVNSEAFF. The full variable domain, in which reference TRBV5-1 and TRBJ1-1 provide the parts outside the CDR3, is KAGVTQTPRYLIKTRGQQVTLSCSPISGHRSVSWYQQTPGQGLQFLFEYFSETQRNKGNFPGRFSGRQFSNSRSEMNVSTLELGDSALYLCASSIADRVNSEAFFGQGTRLTVV.

This clone showed up just a few times. This chain uses TRBV27 with TRBJ2-7, with D perhaps matching TRBD2 (7 bases). Germline lookup yields CDR1 MNHEY and CDR2 SMNVEV (reference sequence). The CDR3 has 15 residues. Trimming removed 6 bases from V and 2 bases from J, with 17 bases in between. The CDR3 spells CASRGGGARAYEQYF. CDR3 DNA: TGTGCCAGCAGGGGAGGGGGGGCCAGGGCCTACGAGCAGTACTTC.

CDR3 residues: CASSQGTGDGNEKLFF. The DNA of the CDR3 is TGTGCCAGCAGCCAAGGGACAGGAGACGGGAATGAAAAACTGTTTTTT. The rearrangement uses TRBV3-1 (or the pseudogene TRBV3-2) and TRBJ1-4; 7 bases agree with TRBD1. Germline assignment: CDR1 LGHDT and CDR2 YNNKEL (reference sequence). Germline trimming cut 1 base from V and 5 bases from J; bases unmatched to any gene: 7. This CDR3 has 16 amino acids.

In nucleotides, the CDR3 is TGTGCCAGCAGTTGGACAGGGGGAGGGACCCAGTACTTC. Its protein product is CASSWTGGGTQYF. The chain combines TRBV2 with TRBJ2-5, with TRBD1 matching over 10 bases. The length of the CDR3 is 13 residues. Losses at the gene ends were 5 bases for V and 7 bases for J; bases not matched to a gene: 4. CDR1 and CDR2 (germline): SNHLY, FYNNEI. Drawing the rest from reference TRBV2 and TRBJ2-5, the complete variable domain is EPEVTQTPSHQVTQMGQEVILRCVPISNHLYFYWYRQILGQKVEFLVSFYNNEISEKSEIFDDQFSVERPDGSNFTLKIRSTKLEDSAMYFCASSWTGGGTQYFGPGTRLLVL.

The chain is built from TRBV12-5 and TRBJ1-4; 7 bases agree with TRBD1. Germline V lookup: CDR1 LGHNT, CDR2 FRNRAP. The CDR3 totals 16 residues. Germline trimming cut 1 base from V and 5 bases from J; bases unmatched to any gene: 7. The DNA of the CDR3 is TGTGCTAGTGGTTTGGGGACAGGTCCCCCCAATGAAAAACTGTTTTTT. This gives the protein CASGLGTGPPNEKLFF.

The rearrangement uses TRBV11-2 and TRBJ2-5, with 12 nucleotides matching TRBD1. The trim removed 4 bases at V and 5 bases at J, leaving 11 bases unmatched. Per the germline V gene, CDR1 is SGHAT and CDR2 is FQNNGV. CDR3 length: 17 amino acids. The CDR3 protein is CASSSYRDRGRRETQYF. The CDR3 nucleotides are TGTGCCAGCAGCTCCTACCGGGACAGGGGGCGCAGGGAGACCCAGTACTTC.

This clone was seen a single time. CDR3 nucleotides: TGTGCCAGCAGTCCTGGACAGGACGTTGCTGGGGCCAACGTCCTGACTTTC. It codes for CASSPGQDVAGANVLTF. V gene TRBV27 combines with J gene TRBJ2-6, with 7 bases aligning to TRBD1. Germline-derived CDR1 and CDR2 are MNHEY and SMNVEV (reference sequence). This CDR3 region has 17 residues. The ends lost 5 bases at V and 2 bases at J; junction bases unmatched: 9.

The chain has TRBV19 and TRBJ1-5; tentative D call: TRBD1 (6 bases). Germline CDR1 LNHDA, CDR2 SQIVND (reference sequence). Deletions cut 0 bases from V and 6 bases from J, with 6 bases between. This CDR3 is built from 13 residues. The CDR3 region is CASSIEGAQPQHF. DNA of the CDR3: TGTGCCAGTAGTATAGAGGGGGCTCAGCCCCAGCATTTT.

This sequence joins TRBV19 and TRBJ2-5; weak D call: TRBD2 (6 bases). Deletions cut 3 bases from V and 5 bases from J, with 13 bases between. CDR3 size: 14 residues. CDR1 is LNHDA and CDR2 is SQIVND in the germline V gene (reference sequence). The CDR3 loop is CASSIRGNGETQYF. The DNA for the CDR3 is TGTGCCAGTAGTATCCGGGGGAACGGTGAGACCCAGTACTTC. The entire variable domain, with the rest obtained from reference TRBV19 and TRBJ2-5, is as follows: DGGITQSPKYLFRKEGQNVTLSCEQNLNHDAMYWYRQDPGQGLRLIYYSQIVNDFQKGDIAEGYSVSREKKESFPLTVTSAQKNPTAFYLCASSIRGNGETQYFGPGTRLLVL.

J is TRBJ2-5 and V is TRBV18; 8 nucleotides match TRBD1. Unmatched junction bases numbered 11, after V lost 9 bases and J lost 2 bases. The CDR3 has 15 residues. Germline CDR1 is KGHSH and CDR2 is LQKENI. The CDR3: CASQMDRAIQETQYF. CDR3 DNA: TGTGCCAGTCAAATGGACAGGGCGATTCAAGAGACCCAGTACTTC.